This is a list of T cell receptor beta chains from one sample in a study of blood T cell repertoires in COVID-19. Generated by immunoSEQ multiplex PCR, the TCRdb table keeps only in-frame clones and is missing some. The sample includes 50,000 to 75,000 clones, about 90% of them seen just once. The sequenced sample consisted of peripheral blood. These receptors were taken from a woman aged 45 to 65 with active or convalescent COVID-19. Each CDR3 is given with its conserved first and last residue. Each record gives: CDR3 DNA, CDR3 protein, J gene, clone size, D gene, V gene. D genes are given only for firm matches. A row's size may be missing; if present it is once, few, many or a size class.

TGCGCCAGCAGCCACCGACTAGCGGGAGGGCCTCATGAGCAGTTCTTC CASSHRLAGGPHEQFF TRBJ2-1 - TRBD2 TRBV4-1
TGTGCCAGCAGCCAAGATGGGAGACCGGGAGAGACCCAGTACTTC CASSQDGRPGETQYF TRBJ2-5 - - TRBV3-1/TRBV3-2
TGTGCCAGCAGTGACTCGGGGGGGCAGCAGTTCTTC CASSDSGGQQFF TRBJ2-1 - - TRBV6-4
TGTGCCAGCAGCATGGGCTGGGGGCCGGATCAGCCCCAGCATTTT CASSMGWGPDQPQHF TRBJ1-5 once - TRBV5-5
TGTGCCAGCAGTTACTCCCGGACTGATCCTTACGGCTACACCTTC CASSYSRTDPYGYTF TRBJ1-2 - - TRBV6-5
TGTGCCTGGAGTGCAGGACTTCATCAGCCCCAGCATTTT CAWSAGLHQPQHF TRBJ1-5 - - TRBV30
TGTGCCAGTAGTACTGACAGAGCTGGGGCCAACGTCCTGACTTTC CASSTDRAGANVLTF TRBJ2-6 once - TRBV19
TGTGCCAGCAGCGTAGGGAGGGGCAGGGCCACTGAAGCTTTCTTT CASSVGRGRATEAFF TRBJ1-1 - - TRBV9
TGTGCCAGTACCCCACGCCGGACAGGGGGCGATGGCTACACCTTC CASTPRRTGGDGYTF TRBJ1-2 - TRBD1 TRBV19
TGTGCCAGCAGCTTAGCCCCCCCGCGGAACACCGGGGAGCTGTTTTTT CASSLAPPRNTGELFF TRBJ2-2 - - TRBV11-2
TGTGCCAGCTCACCATCCCTGCGGGAGGGCCGCGGGGAGCTGTTTTTT CASSPSLREGRGELFF TRBJ2-2 - TRBD2 TRBV18
TGTGCCAGCTCCCGGGACTCCTCCTACGAGCAGTACTTC CASSRDSSYEQYF TRBJ2-7 - - TRBV12-3/TRBV12-4
TGTGCCAGCAGCGTCGGACAGGGAAACAATGAGCAGTTCTTC CASSVGQGNNEQFF TRBJ2-1 - TRBD1 TRBV9
TGTGCCAGCAGCTTCCCGACACATGAGCAGTACTTC CASSFPTHEQYF TRBJ2-7 - - TRBV7-9
TGTGCCAGCAGTTATACAGTTCTGGACACTGAAGCTTTCTTT CASSYTVLDTEAFF TRBJ1-1 - - TRBV28
TGTGCCAGCAGCCTTAACCCGGGACATTACACCGGGGAGCTGTTTTTT CASSLNPGHYTGELFF TRBJ2-2 - - TRBV7-9
TGTGCCAGTAGTAAGAGGGAGAACCCGACTTACACAGATACGCAGTATTTT CASSKRENPTYTDTQYF TRBJ2-3 - - TRBV19
TGTGCCAGCAGCCGCCTCGTAGGGGGCCGAGAGACCCAGTACTTC CASSRLVGGRETQYF TRBJ2-5 - TRBD1 TRBV7-9
TGCGCCAGCAGCCAACAGACCCGGACGTTCGGAGGTGAAAAACTGTTTTTT CASSQQTRTFGGEKLFF TRBJ1-4 - - TRBV4-1
TGTGCCAGCAGTCAATCGGGATGGACTGAAGCTTTCTTT CASSQSGWTEAFF TRBJ1-1 - - TRBV27
TGTGCCAGCAGCCCCCAAGGACACACTCTCTCTGGAAACACCATATATTTT CASSPQGHTLSGNTIYF TRBJ1-3 - - TRBV7-2
TGTGCCACCAGCAACCGCCAGGGGTTGGGCACTGAAGCTTTCTTT CATSNRQGLGTEAFF TRBJ1-1 - - TRBV15
TGTGCCAGCAGTCCTGGACAGGGCTACATCTTC CASSPGQGYIF TRBJ1-2 - TRBD1 TRBV6-6
TGTGCCAGCAGTTTAAAAGGGGCGAGGACCGGGGAGCTGTTTTTT CASSLKGARTGELFF TRBJ2-2 - - TRBV27
TGTGCCAGCAGCGACGACACCCGGAGAGGGGAAGCTTTCTTT CASSDDTRRGEAFF TRBJ1-1 - - TRBV9
TGTGCCAGTAGTACAGGGTTTAACTATGGCTACACCTTC CASSTGFNYGYTF TRBJ1-2 few - TRBV19
TGTGCCTGGAGTGGAGCGGGAGGGTTTATTGGTACGCAGTATTTT CAWSGAGGFIGTQYF TRBJ2-3 - TRBD2 TRBV30
TGTGCCAGCAACGGACAGGGCAATGAAAAACTGTTTTTT CASNGQGNEKLFF TRBJ1-4 - TRBD1 TRBV7-9
TGTGCCAGCAGCTTATCAGGGACAGGTAGAGATGAGCAGTTCTTC CASSLSGTGRDEQFF TRBJ2-1 - TRBD1 TRBV11-2
TGTGCCAGCAGTGATCGGGCTAGCGGGAGCTTCTACAATGAGCAGTTCTTC CASSDRASGSFYNEQFF TRBJ2-1 - TRBD2 TRBV6-1
TGTGCCAGTAGACCCCGGGTCCGGCTATACGGCTCCTACAATGAGCAGTTCTTC CASRPRVRLYGSYNEQFF TRBJ2-1 - - TRBV19
TGTGCCAGCACGGTTCTAAACGGCTACGAGCAGTACTTC CASTVLNGYEQYF TRBJ2-7 - - TRBV28
TGTGCCAGTAGTATAGAGGGCAACATGAACACTGAAGCTTTCTTT CASSIEGNMNTEAFF TRBJ1-1 - - TRBV19
TGCGCCAGCAGCTCCCAGAAGGGTTCAGAACGGACAGGGGTCTACAATGAGCAGTTCTTC CASSSQKGSERTGVYNEQFF TRBJ2-1 - TRBD1 TRBV5-1
TGCGCCAGCAGCCAGGGACAGATCCAAGAGACCCAGTACTTC CASSQGQIQETQYF TRBJ2-5 - TRBD1 TRBV5-1
TGTGCCAGCAGTACTAGCGGGAGTTCCTACAATGAGCAGTTCTTC CASSTSGSSYNEQFF TRBJ2-1 few TRBD2 TRBV6-2/TRBV6-3
TGTGCCACCAGTGACACCGACAGGACCTATGGCTACACCTTC CATSDTDRTYGYTF TRBJ1-2 once - TRBV24-1
TGTGCCAGCAGCCAAGTAGCGACAGGGGTATATGGCTACACCTTC CASSQVATGVYGYTF TRBJ1-2 - TRBD1 TRBV3-1/TRBV3-2
TGTGCCAGCAGCTCCCTTTTTCGGGTCGGGTCCTACAATGAGCAGTTCTTC CASSSLFRVGSYNEQFF TRBJ2-1 - - TRBV5-6
TGTGCCAGCAGTAGGACAGGCCTCACTGAAGCTTTCTTT CASSRTGLTEAFF TRBJ1-1 - TRBD1 TRBV7-6
TGCGCCAGCAGCCTGACTAGCGGGATGTTCGATGAGCAGTTCTTC CASSLTSGMFDEQFF TRBJ2-1 - TRBD2 TRBV4-1
TGTGCCATCAGTGAGTCCCCCGGGACTATGAACACTGAAGCTTTCTTT CAISESPGTMNTEAFF TRBJ1-1 few - TRBV10-3
TGTGCCAGTCACAGGGGGGCGAACACTGAAGCTTTCTTT CASHRGANTEAFF TRBJ1-1 - TRBD1 TRBV6-5
TGTGCCAGCAGTCCGCGGGCCGAACCAACTCACGAGCAGTACTTC CASSPRAEPTHEQYF TRBJ2-7 - - TRBV11-2
TGTGCCAGTAGTATTGAGATAAGGGGTTCTGATCAGCCCCAGCATTTT CASSIEIRGSDQPQHF TRBJ1-5 - - TRBV19
TGTGCCAGCAGCTCCCCCCCCTACGGGAGAAACAATGAGCAGTTCTTC CASSSPPYGRNNEQFF TRBJ2-1 - - TRBV7-9
TGTGCCAGCAGCTTTTCGGCGGGAGCGGACGAGCAGTACTTC CASSFSAGADEQYF TRBJ2-7 - TRBD2 TRBV11-2
TGTGCCAGCAGCCCAGGGGGACCCGTGAACACTGAAGCTTTCTTT CASSPGGPVNTEAFF TRBJ1-1 - TRBD1 TRBV28